What follows is one TCR beta chain and its context. This record comes from a study of T-cell reconstitution after alpha-beta-depleted transplantation in children. Preparation of the TCRbeta library involved a method that used unique molecular identifiers. TCRdb fed the PCR reads into MiXCR, producing one record per CDR3 protein. The sample gives 700,000 to 850,000 distinct CDR3 sequences, roughly 16% of which show up once; around 5.3% is in the top ten. The clonotype was recovered from a male patient between 10 and 17 years old who had a stem cell transplant for acute lymphoblastic leukemia, so the T cells may come from the graft donor. This sample comprised PBMCs, mostly from graft donor cells, obtained 360 days after TCRalphabeta/CD19-depleted stem cell transplant.

In DNA, the CDR3 is TGTGCCACCAGACAGGGCCAGAACACTGAAGCTTTCTTT. This translates into CATRQGQNTEAFF. The rearrangement joins TRBV24-1 to TRBJ1-1, with D possibly matching TRBD1 (6 bases). Per the germline V gene, CDR1 is KGHDR and CDR2 is SFDVKD. The CDR3 has 13 amino acids. V was cut by 7 bases and J by 1 base, with 9 bases left in between.